This paragraph covers one TCR beta chain sequence. Its target is unknown. This entry is derived from a study of brain T cells in children with intractable seizures. Findings and limits, study-wide: Pre- and post-surgery blood differed in depth, so pre-surgery absences may be undersampling.

CDR1 SGHAT and CDR2 FQNNGV come from the germline V gene. CDR3 length equals 16 residues. Trimming cost V 2 bases and J 2 bases, with 14 bases left between them. Here immunoSEQ multiplex PCR was the method, and the copy in TCRdb shows in-frame clones only, minus some. This sample has about 340,000 clones; 93% occur once, and the top ten carry around 5%. Specified time point: blood from clinic visit 5 months post-surgery; TSC patient then seizure free. The sequenced cases were selected for having the highest brain T cell transcript signatures. This specimen consisted of peripheral blood, obtained about 5 months after surgery. The sequence was obtained from a boy younger than two with tuberous sclerosis and intractable seizures. The J gene is TRBJ2-3, the V gene TRBV11-2; D is uncertain. CDR3 DNA: TGTGCCAGCAGCTTATCCCTCCTTGCACCCACAGATACGCAGTATTTT. It translates to CASSLSLLAPTDTQYF.